This TCR beta chain appears in the sequencing data of a study of blood T cell repertoires in COVID-19. Background on the study: Sources were T cells, B-cell-depleted T cells, or PBMCs; the material itself was cDNA or gDNA.

Sequenced by immunoSEQ multiplex PCR; TCRdb stores in-frame clones only, minus some. The sample records approximately 180,000 clones, 88% being singletons. The J segment lost 7 bases and the V segment lost 3 bases, leaving 6 bases of the junction unmatched. Germline CDR1 and CDR2: GTSNPN and SVGIG (reference sequence). The CDR3 spans 12 residues. The material sequenced was peripheral blood. The TCR sequence derives from a man in his forties with active or convalescent COVID-19. The chain has TRBV30 and TRBJ2-7; 7 positions agree with TRBD1. CDR3: CAWRSRDSEQYF. CDR3 in DNA: TGTGCCTGGAGATCCAGGGACAGTGAGCAGTACTTC.